Below, 9 T cell receptor beta chains from the same sample are listed, as sequenced in a study of cytomegalovirus exposure and HLA in healthy donors (dated by TCRdb to between 2016 and 2019). The library relied on the immunoSEQ multiplex PCR assay. TCRdb carries this immuneACCESS record with in-frame sequences only. Its versions omit some clonotypes, under half of them owing to an unresolved V gene in the studies checked, with the rest unexplained. A total of 150,000 to 250,000 clones appear in this sample, approximately 80% of them only once. 13% of the sample is in the top ten clones. The sequencing sample was made of PBMCs. All receptors derive from a woman aged 25 to 39 in good health and CMV-seropositive.

The chain uses TRBV5-1 and TRBJ2-5; D is uncertain. Trimming cost V 6 bases and J 2 bases, with 14 bases left between them. Germline CDR1 reads SGHRS; CDR2 reads YFSETQ. The CDR3 sequence is 14 residues long. The CDR3 DNA sequence: TGCGCCAGCACCCAGACGGCAGGACAAGAGACCCAGTACTTC. Translating it yields CASTQTAGQETQYF.

This chain connects TRBV7-2 to TRBJ2-1, with D possibly matching TRBD2 (6 bases). Per the germline V gene, CDR1 is SGHTA and CDR2 is FQGNSA. V lost 3 bases, J lost 0 bases, and 12 bases lay in between. There are 16 residues in the CDR3. CDR3 region: CASSLSSASSYNEQFF. The CDR3 DNA sequence: TGTGCCAGCAGCTTGTCTAGCGCCAGCTCCTACAATGAGCAGTTCTTC.

The gene calls are TRBV28 and TRBJ2-7; TRBD2 matches at 7 bases. CDR1 and CDR2 from the germline V gene are MDHEN and SYDVKM. The ends lost 8 bases at V and 4 bases at J; junction bases unmatched: 11. The CDR3 covers 14 residues. The CDR3 coding sequence is TGTGCCAGCGCCGGCGGGAGTCTGCCTTACGAGCAGTACTTC. This encodes CASAGGSLPYEQYF.

The genes are TRBV29-1 and TRBJ2-3, with D maybe TRBD2 (6 bases). From germline, CDR1 is SQVTM and CDR2 ANQGSEA. V lost 4 bases and J lost 5, with 13 bases in between. The CDR3 extends over 13 amino acids. Here the CDR3 DNA reads TGCAGCGTTGGCGGGACCTGGGGAGATACGCAGTATTTT. This translates into CSVGGTWGDTQYF.

The rearrangement uses TRBV5-4 and TRBJ2-7, with unresolved D. The V gene lost 4 bases and the J gene lost 5 bases, with 7 bases spanning the gap. This CDR3 has 11 amino acids. The V gene's germline CDR1 is SGHNT and CDR2 YYREEE (reference sequence). CDR3 residues: CASSLGNEQYF. Written as DNA, the CDR3 is TGTGCCAGCAGCCTCGGTAACGAGCAGTACTTC.

In DNA form, the CDR3 reads TGCAGCGTCGTTCTAGCGGGACGGATGTATGAGCAGTTCTTC. Its translation is CSVVLAGRMYEQFF. The genes are TRBV29-1 and TRBJ2-1; 9 nucleotides align to TRBD2. CDR1 and CDR2 from the germline V gene are SQVTM and ANQGSEA. V trimming: 6 bases; J trimming: 8 bases; junction bases outside the gene matches: 11. CDR3 length: 14 residues.

The chain employs TRBV29-1 and TRBJ2-1; tentative D call: TRBD1 (5 bases). CDR1 SQVTM and CDR2 ANQGSEA come from the germline V gene. Trimming removed 4 bases from V and 4 bases from J, with 5 bases in between. This CDR3 contains 11 residues. Written as DNA, the CDR3 is TGCAGCGTTGGACAGTACAATGAGCAGTTCTTC. This translates into CSVGQYNEQFF.

J is TRBJ2-1 and V is TRBV11-2; the match to TRBD2 covers 13 bases. There are 15 residues in the CDR3. The V and J ends lost 6 bases and 8 bases, in that order; junction bases with no gene match: 7. Germline assignment: CDR1 SGHAT and CDR2 FQNNGV. In DNA form, the CDR3 reads TGTGCCAGCAGTCAACTAGCGGGAGGGTACGATGAGCAGTTCTTC. This gives the protein CASSQLAGGYDEQFF. The full variable domain, its missing parts supplied by reference TRBV11-2 and TRBJ2-1, is EAGVAQSPRYKIIEKRQSVAFWCNPISGHATLYWYQQILGQGPKLLIQFQNNGVVDDSQLPKDRFSAERLKGVDSTLKIQPAKLEDSAVYLCASSQLAGGYDEQFFGPGTRLTVL.

The chain couples TRBV5-1 to TRBJ2-1; 7 nucleotides align to TRBD1. CDR3 size: 15 residues. Trimming removed 5 bases from V and 4 bases from J; junction bases left unmatched: 9. Germline V lookup: CDR1 SGHRS, CDR2 YFSETQ. CDR3 DNA: TGCGCCAGCAGTCGAACCGGGACAGATTACAATGAGCAGTTCTTC. It is translated as CASSRTGTDYNEQFF.